The present T cell receptor (beta chain) was sequenced within a study of cytomegalovirus exposure and HLA in healthy donors. Study-wide results and limits: Later on, an analysis found that several of the most significant clusters appeared to be linked to common viral pathogens, which included parvovirus B19.

To note about this clone: Its specificity is not known.

Vbeta (60) and Jbeta (13) primers were used in the PCR. Data came from immunoSEQ multiplex PCR; TCRdb stores just in-frame clones and leaves some out. The sample carries roughly 100,000 clones, about 75% recorded once. The sample taken for sequencing was PBMCs. The receptor was isolated from a man in his forties in good health and CMV-seronegative.

CDR3 residues: CASSYSTVRFYTF. DNA for the CDR3: TGTGCCAGCAGTTACTCAACGGTGCGATTCTACACCTTC. The chain employs TRBV6-5 and TRBJ1-2; D remains ambiguous. Deletions cut 0 bases from V and 10 bases from J, with 12 bases between. CDR1 MNHEY and CDR2 SVGAGI come from the germline V gene. The CDR3 is made up of 13 amino acids.